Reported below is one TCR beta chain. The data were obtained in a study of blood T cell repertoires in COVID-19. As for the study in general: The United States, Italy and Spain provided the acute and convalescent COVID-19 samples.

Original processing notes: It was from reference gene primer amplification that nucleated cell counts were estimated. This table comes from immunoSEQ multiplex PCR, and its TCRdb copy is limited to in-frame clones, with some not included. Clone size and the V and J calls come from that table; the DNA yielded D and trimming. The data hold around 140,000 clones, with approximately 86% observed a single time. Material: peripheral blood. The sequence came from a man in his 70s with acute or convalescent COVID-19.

The CDR3 DNA is TGTGCCACCTCAGGGAACACTGAAGCTTTCTTT. Amino acids: CATSGNTEAFF. This chain joins TRBV10-3 and TRBJ1-1; unclear D gene. Germline CDR1 and CDR2: ENHRY and SYGVKD. The CDR3 length is 11 residues. Trimming pared 10 bases from V and 1 base from J, leaving 7 bases between.